These T cell receptor beta chains were read from a single sample in a study of shared clonotypes between healthy human individuals. Using immunoSEQ multiplex PCR, the repertoire was profiled, and TCRdb retains in-frame clones only, with some absent. The table lists approximately 2,000,000 clones, about nine tenths of them singletons. The sample consisted of naive CD4+ T cells from PBMCs. All receptors derive from a man younger than 30 in good health. Some clones in this sample may be carry-over from other donors' samples. Each CDR3 is given with its conserved first and last residue. The D gene is left open where the match is weak. Where a row states a size, it is once, few, many or the class of an expanded clone; other rows omit it.

size	D	V	length	J	DNA	CDR3
once	TRBD1	TRBV27	12	TRBJ2-7	TGTGCCAGCATGGACAGGGCGTCCGAGCAGTACTTC	CASMDRASEQYF
NA	NA	TRBV6-5	15	TRBJ1-5	TGTGCCAGCAGTCGATCGGGGCTTAGCAATCAGCCCCAGCATTTT	CASSRSGLSNQPQHF
NA	NA	TRBV28	12	TRBJ2-3	TGTGCCAGCAGCCCTAACACAGATACGCAGTATTTT	CASSPNTDTQYF
NA	NA	TRBV5-4	13	TRBJ2-5	TGTGCCAGCGGCGACCAAGGACAAGAGACCCAGTACTTC	CASGDQGQETQYF
NA	NA	TRBV15	15	TRBJ2-3	TGTGCCACCAGCATCAGAGACCCTAGCACAGATACGCAGTATTTT	CATSIRDPSTDTQYF
NA	TRBD2	TRBV25-1	15	TRBJ2-1	TGTGCCAGCACCTCCTTGGCGGGGGGTTTCAATGAGCAGTTCTTC	CASTSLAGGFNEQFF
few	NA	TRBV5-1	14	TRBJ1-5	TGCGCCAGCAGCTTTGGAGGAAGGGATCAGCCCCAGCATTTT	CASSFGGRDQPQHF
NA	NA	TRBV5-1	12	TRBJ2-6	TGCGCCAGCAGCTTGGAGTCCAACGTCCTGACTTTC	CASSLESNVLTF
NA	NA	TRBV7-3	19	TRBJ1-4	TGTGCCAGCAGCTTCACAGACCGGACGGACGAGGGGGTCGGGGAAAAACTGTTTTTT	CASSFTDRTDEGVGEKLFF
NA	TRBD2	TRBV27	16	TRBJ2-1	TGTGCCAGCAGTCCCTGGACTAGCGGGAGAGGGAGTGAGCAGTTCTTC	CASSPWTSGRGSEQFF
NA	NA	TRBV30	11	TRBJ2-7	TGTGCCTGGAGTGTACAGGGCGAGCAGTACTTC	CAWSVQGEQYF
NA	TRBD1	TRBV12-5	16	TRBJ1-1	TGTGCTAGTGGTTTGGTGGAGGGGGCTCGGGGCACTGAAGCTTTCTTT	CASGLVEGARGTEAFF
NA	NA	TRBV25-1	16	TRBJ1-2	TGTGCCAGCAGTGAACCACGCGACGGGGAAAACTATGGCTACACCTTC	CASSEPRDGENYGYTF
once	NA	TRBV30	15	TRBJ1-5	TGTGCCCGGAGTGGAAACCCAACAGGAGGTCAGCCCCAGCATTTT	CARSGNPTGGQPQHF
once	NA	TRBV2	13	TRBJ1-2	TGTGCCAGCAGTGAGGAGAGAAACTATGGCTACACCTTC	CASSEERNYGYTF
NA	TRBD1	TRBV7-7	13	TRBJ2-5	TGTGCCAGCAGCGGGGACAGGGACGAGACCCAGTACTTC	CASSGDRDETQYF
NA	TRBD2	TRBV6-5	16	TRBJ2-1	TGTGCCAGCAGTTACCTAGCGGGGGGGGGCCGCGATGAGCAGTTCTTC	CASSYLAGGGRDEQFF
NA	TRBD2	TRBV6-1	14	TRBJ2-7	TGTGCCAGCCGGGGGACTAGCGGGAGGTACGAGCAGTACTTC	CASRGTSGRYEQYF
NA	NA	TRBV7-2	13	TRBJ2-1	TGTGCCAGCTCCCGGGGCTGGGGCGATGAGCAGTTCTTC	CASSRGWGDEQFF
NA	NA	TRBV28	12	TRBJ1-5	TGTGCCAGCAGGGGGAGCAATCAGCCCCAGCATTTT	CASRGSNQPQHF
NA	NA	TRBV7-3	11	TRBJ2-3	TGTGCCAGCAGCTCCGGCGAGGCGCAGTATTTT	CASSSGEAQYF
NA	NA	TRBV7-9	14	TRBJ2-4	TGTGCCAGCAGCTTAGCTACAGCCAAAAACATTCAGTACTTC	CASSLATAKNIQYF
NA	NA	TRBV19	14	TRBJ1-1	TGTGCCAGTAGTATCCCGGGGGCCGGCACTGAAGCTTTCTTT	CASSIPGAGTEAFF
NA	TRBD1	TRBV5-6	15	TRBJ1-1	TGTGCCAGCAGCGGAAACAGGGGGCTGAGCACTGAAGCTTTCTTT	CASSGNRGLSTEAFF
NA	NA	TRBV5-4	17	TRBJ1-3	TGTGCCAGCAGCCCGACCAGGGTTCTCCAATCTGGAAACACCATATATTTT	CASSPTRVLQSGNTIYF
once	TRBD2	TRBV4-3	16	TRBJ2-5	TGCGCCAGCAGCGCACAAGGGCGGGAGGGCGGAGAGACCCAGTACTTC	CASSAQGREGGETQYF
NA	NA	TRBV11-2	12	TRBJ1-1	TGTGCCAGCAGCACCCGACGGGTTGAAGCTTTCTTT	CASSTRRVEAFF